This is a list of T cell receptor beta chains from one sample in a study of blood T cells in healthy people across ages. TCRdb re-derived calls from the 5' RACE reads in MiXCR, one entry per CDR3 protein. Here the sample spans fewer than 2 million distinct CDR3 sequences, roughly 43% being singletons. Material: blood. These receptors were obtained from a human donor in good health. CDR3s include the opening cysteine and the closing phenylalanine or tryptophan. A D gene is named only where the DNA matches it firmly. For some rows the clone size is stated as once, few or many, or as a class when expanded; others skip it.

>.|TRBV9|TRBD1|TRBJ1-2
TGTGCCAGTAGCGTAAGGGGACAGGCCTCAAACTATGGCTACACCTTC
CASSVRGQASNYGYTF
>.|TRBV20-1|.|TRBJ1-1
TGCAGTGCTCCCCTACAGGGAGTCCTTATTAACACTGAAGCTTTCTTT
CSAPLQGVLINTEAFF
>.|TRBV29-1|.|TRBJ1-1
TGCAGCGTTGAAGATCGGTACGGGGGAGCTTTCTTT
CSVEDRYGGAFF
>few|TRBV7-2|.|TRBJ2-1
TGTGCCAGCAGCGCCCTAGGTGGGTTCTTC
CASSALGGFF
>few|TRBV30|.|TRBJ2-3
TGTGCCTGGATCGGACCCTATACGCAGTATTTT
CAWIGPYTQYF
>.|TRBV5-5|.|TRBJ2-7
TGTGCCAGCTCCAACAGTATGTCCTACAATGAGCAGTACTTC
CASSNSMSYNEQYF
>.|TRBV24-1|.|TRBJ1-2
TGTGCCACCAGTGATTCTGGCAGTCCTGAAGTCCCCTATGGCTACACCTTC
CATSDSGSPEVPYGYTF
>few|TRBV28|.|TRBJ1-2
TGTGCCAGCAGCGTCCATCAACAGCGGGGCTATGGCTACACCTTC
CASSVHQQRGYGYTF
>medium-sized|TRBV5-1|.|TRBJ1-5
TGTGCCAGCAGTACTGGGGATAGCAATCAGCCCCAGCATTTT
CASSTGDSNQPQHF
>few|TRBV5-1|.|TRBJ2-1
TGCGCCAGCAGCTTGGGGGGATTGGCGAGTGAGCAGTTCTTC
CASSLGGLASEQFF
>few|TRBV4-1|.|TRBJ1-5
TGCGCCAGCAGCCAAGATGGCGAGGGATTCCAGCCCCAGCATTTT
CASSQDGEGFQPQHF
>many|TRBV7-2|TRBD2|TRBJ2-1
TGTGCCAGCAGCTTCGACGGGGGGGCCAGTTACGAGCAGTTCTTC
CASSFDGGASYEQFF
>once|TRBV7-2|.|TRBJ2-3
TGTGCCAGCAGCTTAGAAGGGGCCGGGGCAGATACGCAGTATTTT
CASSLEGAGADTQYF
>few|TRBV6-1|.|TRBJ2-5
TGTGCCAGCAGTCCCCGGACAGTAGTTCTGCGCCAAGAGACCCAGTACTTC
CASSPRTVVLRQETQYF
>many|TRBV7-2|.|TRBJ2-7
TGTGCCAGCAGCTTAGCGGGGCCGCCCTACGAGCAGTACTTC
CASSLAGPPYEQYF
>.|TRBV20-1|TRBD2|TRBJ2-3
TGCAGTGCCAGCGGGGCCCTTTACGGTACGCAGTATTTT
CSASGALYGTQYF
>.|TRBV5-5|.|TRBJ2-1
TGTGCCAGCCGGCGAGTCATCGCCTACAATGAGCAGTTCTTC
CASRRVIAYNEQFF
>once|TRBV28|TRBD2|TRBJ2-5
TGTGCCAGCAGTTCCCGTGGAGCGGGGGGCTCGAAGGAGACCCAGTACTTC
CASSSRGAGGSKETQYF
>.|TRBV20-1|.|TRBJ1-1
TGCAGTGCTAGAGAAGCCGACCGACTTCGAGCTGAAGCTTTCTTT
CSAREADRLRAEAFF
>few|TRBV20-1|.|TRBJ2-5
TGCAGTGCTACCCAACTGACGGGACTTCAAGAGACCCAGTACTTC
CSATQLTGLQETQYF
>.|TRBV4-2|TRBD1|TRBJ2-5
TGTGCCAGCAGCCAGGAGGACAGGGGGCGCTGGGAGACCCAGTACTTC
CASSQEDRGRWETQYF
>.|TRBV5-6|.|TRBJ1-2
TGTGCCAGCAGCTTGACTCAGAATGGCTACACCTTC
CASSLTQNGYTF
>.|TRBV11-2|.|TRBJ1-2
TGTGCCAGCAGCTTTTCGACAGACACTAACTATGGCTACACCTTC
CASSFSTDTNYGYTF
>.|TRBV9|TRBD2|TRBJ2-3
TGTGCCAGCAGCTCGACCGGGACTAGCGGGCCCTGGGATACGCAGTATTTT
CASSSTGTSGPWDTQYF
>few|TRBV13|.|TRBJ2-1
TGTGCCAGCAGCTTAGTCTCCCCTTTGGGCCAGGGTTACAATGAGCAGTTCTTC
CASSLVSPLGQGYNEQFF
>few|TRBV5-5|TRBD1|TRBJ2-7
TGTGCCAGCAGCCCAAACCTTGGACAGGGGTACGAGCAGTACTTC
CASSPNLGQGYEQYF
>few|TRBV4-1|.|TRBJ2-7
TGCGCCAGCAGCCATCCCGGCGGGTCCTACGAGCAGTACTTC
CASSHPGGSYEQYF
>few|TRBV29-1|.|TRBJ2-7
TGCAGCGTTTACACAGGGTACGAGCAGTACTTC
CSVYTGYEQYF
>.|TRBV12-3/TRBV12-4|.|TRBJ2-5
TGTGCCAGCAGTTTTGGTCCCCGGGGGAGAATAGAGACCCAGTACTTC
CASSFGPRGRIETQYF
>.|TRBV4-3|.|TRBJ2-7
TGCGCCAGCAGCCAAGGGTACAGTCCCACCTACGAGCAGTACTTC
CASSQGYSPTYEQYF
>few|TRBV5-1|TRBD2|TRBJ2-3
TGCGCCAGCAGCTTGGTTAGCGGGGGGACCCAATTTACTCATACGCAGTATTTT
CASSLVSGGTQFTHTQYF
>.|TRBV2|.|TRBJ1-2
TGTGCCAGCGGTGCGGCAGGGAGAGAAGCTGGCTACACCTTC
CASGAAGREAGYTF